Sequencing of this TCR beta chain was carried out in a study of T cell changes during pregnancy in multiple sclerosis. The CDR3 is 18 residues long. Trimming removed 5 bases at V and 2 bases at J, with 25 bases between. Germline CDR1 and CDR2: SGHAT and FQNNGV. Repertoires were generated with immunoSEQ multiplex PCR, while TCRdb's copy carries only in-frame clones and drops some. Among about 64,000 clones listed, 90% were seen once. This sequence originates from a female donor in good health, enrolled as a control in a pregnancy study. The sequencing used peripheral blood, collected in the second trimester of pregnancy. V usage is TRBV11-2 and J usage is TRBJ2-7, with D maybe TRBD1 (6 bases). Here the CDR3 DNA reads TGTGCCAGCAGCCCGTCACAGGGCCTGCGGGTGGCTACCTACGAGCAGTACTTC. Residues: CASSPSQGLRVATYEQYF.